Below are 14 T cell receptor beta chains sequenced from a single sample in a study of cytomegalovirus exposure and HLA in healthy donors. The PCR contained 60 Vbeta and 13 Jbeta primers. Clones were sequenced by immunoSEQ multiplex PCR, and TCRdb holds only the in-frame ones, with some missing. The table shows about 150,000 clones, with just under 70% occurring only once. Material: PBMCs. Receptors originate from a man aged 60 to 69 in good health and CMV-seronegative.

The rearrangement uses TRBV7-6 and TRBJ1-5; 9 nucleotides agree with TRBD1. The junction had 3 bases not matched to a gene; V was cut back by 1 base and J by 5 bases. Germline loops: CDR1 SGHVS, CDR2 FNYEAQ. The CDR3 extends over 15 amino acids. CDR3 loop: CASSLDRGQDQPQHF. Here the CDR3 DNA reads TGTGCCAGCAGCTTAGACAGGGGGCAGGATCAGCCCCAGCATTTT. Full variable domain (missing parts from reference TRBV7-6 and TRBJ1-5): GAGVSQSPRYKVTKRGQDVALRCDPISGHVSLYWYRQALGQGPEFLTYFNYEAQQDKSGLPNDRFSAERPEGSISTLTIQRTEQRDSAMYRCASSLDRGQDQPQHFGDGTRLSIL.

This chain connects TRBV5-1 to TRBJ2-3, with D possibly being TRBD2 (5 bases). This CDR3 contains 14 residues. Trimming took off 3 bases at V and 2 bases at J, with 10 bases between the two ends. The germline V gene encodes CDR1 SGHRS and CDR2 YFSETQ. The CDR3 nucleotides are TGCGCCAGCAGCTCGTCGACTACCACAGATACGCAGTATTTT. Protein: CASSSSTTTDTQYF.

This clone was observed a single time. This chain connects TRBV27 to TRBJ1-2, with D maybe TRBD1 (6 bases). The CDR3 length is 16 residues. V shed 4 bases and J shed 4 bases, with 19 bases lying between them. CDR1 MNHEY and CDR2 SMNVEV come from the germline V gene (reference sequence). The CDR3 protein is CASSSYHGQPVYGYTF. The CDR3 region has the DNA TGTGCCAGCAGTTCTTACCATGGACAGCCTGTCTATGGCTACACCTTC.

This clone was counted a single time. The chain employs TRBV19 and TRBJ1-4, with D perhaps matching TRBD1 (5 bases). Trimming removed 7 bases from V and 3 bases from J, with 12 bases in between. Germline-derived CDR1 and CDR2 are LNHDA and SQIVND (reference sequence). The CDR3 is 14 amino acids. Written as DNA, the CDR3 is TGTGCCAGTAATGGAGGGGCCTCTAATGAAAAACTGTTTTTT. This encodes CASNGGASNEKLFF.

CDR3 DNA sequence: TGTGCCAGCAGTTCCGTTCGCGGGACCGGGGAGCTGTTTTTT. Translating gives CASSSVRGTGELFF. The gene calls are TRBV27 and TRBJ2-2; TRBD2 is a possible D gene (5 bases). The CDR3 spans 14 residues. V was shortened by 4 bases and J by 5 bases, with 11 bases between the two germline ends. CDR1 is MNHEY and CDR2 is SMNVEV in the germline V gene (reference sequence).

With respect to this clone: The germline gene is not matched at one end of the junction; a read error may be the cause. The same CDR3 also results from other DNA sequences found in this sample. The chain employs TRBV6-5 and TRBJ1-2, with TRBD1 matching 9 bases. CDR3 length equals 15 residues. CDR1 and CDR2 from the germline V gene are MNHEY and SVGAGI. DNA for the CDR3: TGTGCCAGCAGCCCGACGGGACAGGGTCTCTATGGTTACACCTTC. This gives the protein CASSPTGQGLYGYTF.

V usage is TRBV7-3 and J usage is TRBJ2-1; 9 positions agree with TRBD2. The CDR3 sequence is 16 residues long. Unmatched junction bases numbered 6, after V lost 1 base and J lost 5 bases. Germline assignment: CDR1 SGHTA and CDR2 FQGTGA. The CDR3 DNA sequence: TGTGCCAGCAGCTTAAGTGGTGCGGGAGGGCACAATGAGCAGTTCTTC. Residues: CASSLSGAGGHNEQFF.

V gene TRBV6-5 combines with J gene TRBJ1-1, with 7 bases lining up with TRBD1. Germline-derived CDR1 and CDR2 are MNHEY and SVGAGI. With 0 bases clipped from V and 4 bases from J, the junction kept 8 bases outside the gene matches. The CDR3 totals 16 residues. CDR3 loop: CASSYSSPPGGTEAFF. The CDR3 DNA is TGTGCCAGCAGTTACTCTTCCCCCCCAGGGGGCACTGAAGCTTTCTTT.

The V gene is TRBV27, the J gene TRBJ2-5, with 7 bases that match TRBD2. The length of the CDR3 is 14 residues. J lost 4 bases, V lost 5 bases, and 7 bases had no gene match. Per the germline V gene, CDR1 is MNHEY and CDR2 is SMNVEV (reference sequence). The CDR3 DNA reads as TGTGCCAGCAGTCGACTAGCCGAAGGAGAGACCCAGTACTTC. As protein: CASSRLAEGETQYF.

The V call is TRBV27, the J call TRBJ2-3, with a tentative D call TRBD2 (5 bases). Germline loops: CDR1 MNHEY, CDR2 SMNVEV (reference sequence). CDR3 size: 15 residues. The V end lost 1 base, the J end lost 3 bases, and 11 bases lay between the germline ends. DNA of the CDR3: TGTGCCAGCAGTTTATGGGCAGCGGTTACAGATACGCAGTATTTT. Translating gives CASSLWAAVTDTQYF.

The genes are TRBV7-9 and TRBJ2-5; 15 positions agree with TRBD2. Germline V gene lookup returns CDR1 SEHNR and CDR2 FQNEAQ (reference sequence). The CDR3 has 19 residues. Trimming cost V 3 bases and J 4 bases; bases outside gene matches: 12. Here the CDR3 DNA reads TGTGCCAGCAGCTTTGTATCTTCCTGGACTAGCGGGAGGGCAGAGACCCAGTACTTC. Its translation: CASSFVSSWTSGRAETQYF.

The chain uses TRBV6-6 and TRBJ2-5; 9 nucleotides line up with TRBD2. V lost 8 bases to trimming and J lost 4 bases; unmatched junction nucleotides: 2. This CDR3 has 12 residues. The germline CDR1 and CDR2 sequences are MNHNY and SVGAGI (reference sequence). The CDR3 nucleotides read TGTGCCAGCGGGCGGGAGGGAGAGACCCAGTACTTC. Its translation: CASGREGETQYF.

This clone appeared a few times. This chain joins TRBV7-8 and TRBJ1-1; 7 bases line up with TRBD1. Trimming cost V 0 bases and J 4 bases; bases outside gene matches: 8. CDR3 length: 16 amino acids. CDR1 SGHVS and CDR2 FQNEAQ come from the germline V gene. CDR3 DNA sequence: TGTGCCAGCAGCTTAGCAGGGGGCTCTGAGGGCACTGAAGCTTTCTTT. Translated: CASSLAGGSEGTEAFF.

The rearrangement uses TRBV10-2 and TRBJ1-1; 7 nucleotides line up with TRBD1. This CDR3 contains 12 residues. The germline gives CDR1 WSHSY, CDR2 SAAADI. With 4 bases clipped from V and 5 bases from J, the junction kept 1 base outside the gene matches. For the CDR3, the DNA is TGCGCCAGCAGTGGACAGGGAACTGAAGCTTTCTTT. It encodes CASSGQGTEAFF.